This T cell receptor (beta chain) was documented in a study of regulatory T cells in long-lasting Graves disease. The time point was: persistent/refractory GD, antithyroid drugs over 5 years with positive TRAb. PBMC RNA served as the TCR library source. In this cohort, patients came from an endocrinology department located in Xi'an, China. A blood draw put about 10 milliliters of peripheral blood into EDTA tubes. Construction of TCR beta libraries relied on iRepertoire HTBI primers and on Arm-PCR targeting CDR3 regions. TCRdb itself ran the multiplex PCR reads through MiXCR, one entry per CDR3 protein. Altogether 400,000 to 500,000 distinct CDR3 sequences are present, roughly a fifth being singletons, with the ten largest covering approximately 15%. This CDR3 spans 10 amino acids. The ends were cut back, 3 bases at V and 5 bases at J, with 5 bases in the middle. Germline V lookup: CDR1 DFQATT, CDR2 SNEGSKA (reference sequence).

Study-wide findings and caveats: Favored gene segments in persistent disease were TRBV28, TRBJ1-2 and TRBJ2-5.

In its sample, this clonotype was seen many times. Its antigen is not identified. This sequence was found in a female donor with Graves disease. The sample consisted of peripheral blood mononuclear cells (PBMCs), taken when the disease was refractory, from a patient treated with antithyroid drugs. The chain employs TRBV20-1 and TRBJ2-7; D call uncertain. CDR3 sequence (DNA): TGCAGTGCTAGGGGCGACGAGCAGTACTTC. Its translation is CSARGDEQYF.